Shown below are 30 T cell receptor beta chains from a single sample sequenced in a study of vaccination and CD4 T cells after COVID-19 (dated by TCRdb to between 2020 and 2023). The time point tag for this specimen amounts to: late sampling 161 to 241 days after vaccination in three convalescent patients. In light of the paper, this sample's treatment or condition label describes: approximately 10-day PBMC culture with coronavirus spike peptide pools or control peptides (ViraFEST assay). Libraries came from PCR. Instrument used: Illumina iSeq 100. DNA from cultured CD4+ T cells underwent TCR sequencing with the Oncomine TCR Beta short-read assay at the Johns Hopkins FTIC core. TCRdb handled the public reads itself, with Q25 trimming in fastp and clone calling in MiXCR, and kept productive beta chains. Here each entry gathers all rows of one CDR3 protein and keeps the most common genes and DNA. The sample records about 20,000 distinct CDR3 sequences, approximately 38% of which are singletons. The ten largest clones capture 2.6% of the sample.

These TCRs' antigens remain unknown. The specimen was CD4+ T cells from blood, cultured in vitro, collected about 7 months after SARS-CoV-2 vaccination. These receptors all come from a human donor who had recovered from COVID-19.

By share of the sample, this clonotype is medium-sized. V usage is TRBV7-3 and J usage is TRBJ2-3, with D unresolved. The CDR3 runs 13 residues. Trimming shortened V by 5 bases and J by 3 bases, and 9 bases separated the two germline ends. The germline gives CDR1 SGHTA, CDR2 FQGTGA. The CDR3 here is CASSLGSTDTQYF. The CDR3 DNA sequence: TGTGCCAGCAGCCTGGGAAGTACAGATACGCAGTATTTT.

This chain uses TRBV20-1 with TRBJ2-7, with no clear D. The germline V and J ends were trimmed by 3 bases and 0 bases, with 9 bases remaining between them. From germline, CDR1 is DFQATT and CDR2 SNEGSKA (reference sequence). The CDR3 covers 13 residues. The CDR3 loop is CSARSQSSYEQYF. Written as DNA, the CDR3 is TGCAGTGCTAGGTCCCAAAGCTCCTACGAGCAGTACTTC.

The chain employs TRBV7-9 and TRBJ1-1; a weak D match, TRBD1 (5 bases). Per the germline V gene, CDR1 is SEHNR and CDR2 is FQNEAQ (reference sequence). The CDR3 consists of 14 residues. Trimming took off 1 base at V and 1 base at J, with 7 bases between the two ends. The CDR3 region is CASSLGGGNTEAFF. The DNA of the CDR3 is TGTGCCAGCAGCTTAGGGGGCGGGAACACTGAAGCTTTCTTT.

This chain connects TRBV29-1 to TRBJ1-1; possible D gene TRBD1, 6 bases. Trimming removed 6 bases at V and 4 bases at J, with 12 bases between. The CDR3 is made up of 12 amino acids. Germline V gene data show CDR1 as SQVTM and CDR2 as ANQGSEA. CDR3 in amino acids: CSVVRGRTEAFF. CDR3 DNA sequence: TGCAGCGTAGTCAGGGGACGCACTGAAGCTTTCTTT.

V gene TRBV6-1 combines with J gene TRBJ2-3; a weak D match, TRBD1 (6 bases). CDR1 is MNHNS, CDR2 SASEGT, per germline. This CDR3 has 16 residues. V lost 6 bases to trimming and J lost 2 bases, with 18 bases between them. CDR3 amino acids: CASRGITGSPTDTQYF. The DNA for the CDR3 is TGTGCCAGCAGAGGAATAACAGGGTCCCCCACAGATACGCAGTATTTT.

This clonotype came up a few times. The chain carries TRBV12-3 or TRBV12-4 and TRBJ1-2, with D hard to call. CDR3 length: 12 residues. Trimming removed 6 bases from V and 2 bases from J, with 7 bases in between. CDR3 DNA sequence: TGTGCCAGCAGCCAGGCAAACTATGGCTACACCTTC. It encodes CASSQANYGYTF.

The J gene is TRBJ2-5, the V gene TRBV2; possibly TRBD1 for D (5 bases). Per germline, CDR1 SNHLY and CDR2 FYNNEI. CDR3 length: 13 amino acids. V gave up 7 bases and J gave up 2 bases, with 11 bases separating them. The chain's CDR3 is CASKTVIQETQYF. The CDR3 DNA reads TGTGCCAGCAAGACAGTTATACAAGAGACCCAGTACTTC.

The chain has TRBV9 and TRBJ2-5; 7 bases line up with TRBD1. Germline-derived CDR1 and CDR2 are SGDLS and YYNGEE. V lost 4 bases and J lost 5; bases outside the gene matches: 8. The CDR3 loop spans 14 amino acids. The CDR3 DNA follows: TGTGCCAGCAGCCCCCGACAGGGTAGGGAGACCCAGTACTTC. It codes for CASSPRQGRETQYF.

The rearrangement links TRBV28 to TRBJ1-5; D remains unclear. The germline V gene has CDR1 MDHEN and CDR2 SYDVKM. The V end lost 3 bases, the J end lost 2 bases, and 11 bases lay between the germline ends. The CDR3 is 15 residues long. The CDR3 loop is CASSFLKGGNQPQHF. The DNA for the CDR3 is TGTGCCAGCAGTTTCCTCAAGGGCGGCAATCAGCCCCAGCATTTT.

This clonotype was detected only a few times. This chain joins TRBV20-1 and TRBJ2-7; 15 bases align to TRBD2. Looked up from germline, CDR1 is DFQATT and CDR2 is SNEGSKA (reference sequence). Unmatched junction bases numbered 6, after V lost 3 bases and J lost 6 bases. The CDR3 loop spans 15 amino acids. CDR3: CSARHRGLAGGEQYF. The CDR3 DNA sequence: TGCAGTGCTAGGCACCGGGGACTAGCGGGAGGCGAGCAGTACTTC.

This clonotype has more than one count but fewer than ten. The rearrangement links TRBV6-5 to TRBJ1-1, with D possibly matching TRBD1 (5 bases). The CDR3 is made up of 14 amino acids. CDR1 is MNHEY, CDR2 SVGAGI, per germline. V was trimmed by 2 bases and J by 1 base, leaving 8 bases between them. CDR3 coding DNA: TGTGCCAGCAGTTACGTCGGGGGGAACACTGAAGCTTTCTTT. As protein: CASSYVGGNTEAFF.

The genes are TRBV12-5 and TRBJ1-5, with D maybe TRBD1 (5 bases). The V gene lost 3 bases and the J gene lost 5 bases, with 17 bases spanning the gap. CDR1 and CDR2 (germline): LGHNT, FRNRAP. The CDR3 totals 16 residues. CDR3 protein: CASGFPGAGLDQPQHF. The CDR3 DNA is TGTGCTAGTGGTTTCCCCGGGGCAGGGCTGGATCAGCCCCAGCATTTT.

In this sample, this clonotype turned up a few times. The CDR3 protein is CASSNRDRDNEQFF. The CDR3 DNA is TGTGCCAGCAGTAACCGAGACAGGGACAATGAGCAGTTCTTC. The V and J genes are TRBV27 and TRBJ2-1; 7 nucleotides agree with TRBD1. CDR3 length: 14 residues. After removal of 5 bases from V and 5 bases from J, the junction contained 6 bases not matched to a gene. Germline lookup yields CDR1 MNHEY and CDR2 SMNVEV (reference sequence).

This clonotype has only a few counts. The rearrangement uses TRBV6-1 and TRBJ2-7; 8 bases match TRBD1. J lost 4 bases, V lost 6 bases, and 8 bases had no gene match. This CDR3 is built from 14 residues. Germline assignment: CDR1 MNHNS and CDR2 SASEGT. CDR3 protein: CASSARGHVYEQYF. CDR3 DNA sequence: TGTGCCAGCAGCGCCAGGGGGCATGTTTACGAGCAGTACTTC.

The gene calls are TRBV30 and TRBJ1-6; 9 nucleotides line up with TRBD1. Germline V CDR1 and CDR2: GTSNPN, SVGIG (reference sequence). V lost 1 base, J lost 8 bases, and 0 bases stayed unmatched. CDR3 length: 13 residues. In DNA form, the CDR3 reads TGTGCCTGGAGTGGGACAGGGGATTCACCCCTCCACTTT. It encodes CAWSGTGDSPLHF.

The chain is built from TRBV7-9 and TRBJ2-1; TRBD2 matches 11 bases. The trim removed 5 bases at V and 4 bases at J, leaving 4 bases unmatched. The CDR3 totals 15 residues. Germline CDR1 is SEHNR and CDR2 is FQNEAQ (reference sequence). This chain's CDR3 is CASSPTSGKYNEQFF. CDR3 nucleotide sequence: TGTGCCAGCAGCCCGACTAGCGGGAAATACAATGAGCAGTTCTTC.

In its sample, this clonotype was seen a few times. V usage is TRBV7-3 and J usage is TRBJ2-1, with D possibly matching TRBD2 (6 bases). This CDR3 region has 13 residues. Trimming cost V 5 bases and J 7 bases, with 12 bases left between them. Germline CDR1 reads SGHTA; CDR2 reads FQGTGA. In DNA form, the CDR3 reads TGTGCCAGCAGCCCGGGACTGTCTAATGAGCAGTTCTTC. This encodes CASSPGLSNEQFF.

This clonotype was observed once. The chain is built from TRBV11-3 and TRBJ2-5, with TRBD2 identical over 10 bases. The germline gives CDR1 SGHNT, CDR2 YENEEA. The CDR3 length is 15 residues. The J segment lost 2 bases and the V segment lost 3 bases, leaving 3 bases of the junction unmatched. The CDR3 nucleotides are TGTGCCAGCAGCTTGGGACTAGCGCCTCAAGAGACCCAGTACTTC. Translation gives CASSLGLAPQETQYF.

This CDR3 is CASSGRGGNYGYTF. The CDR3 DNA reads as TGTGCCAGCAGTGGACGTGGGGGGAACTATGGCTACACCTTC. The rearrangement links TRBV6-1 to TRBJ1-2; TRBD1 is a possible D gene (5 bases). The germline gives CDR1 MNHNS, CDR2 SASEGT. Trimming took off 4 bases at V and 2 bases at J, with 11 bases between the two ends. The length of the CDR3 is 14 residues.

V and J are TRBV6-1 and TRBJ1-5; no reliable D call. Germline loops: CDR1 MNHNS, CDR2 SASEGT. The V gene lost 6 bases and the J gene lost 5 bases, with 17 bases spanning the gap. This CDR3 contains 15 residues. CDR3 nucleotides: TGTGCCAGCAGGGTTGCCTTAAACCGGGATCAGCCCCAGCATTTT. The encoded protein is CASRVALNRDQPQHF.

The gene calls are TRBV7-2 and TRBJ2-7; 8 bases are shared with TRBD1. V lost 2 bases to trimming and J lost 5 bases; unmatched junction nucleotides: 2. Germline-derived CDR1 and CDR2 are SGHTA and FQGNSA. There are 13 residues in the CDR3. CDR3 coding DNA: TGTGCCAGCAGCTTACAGGGGGCCCACGAGCAGTACTTC. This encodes CASSLQGAHEQYF.

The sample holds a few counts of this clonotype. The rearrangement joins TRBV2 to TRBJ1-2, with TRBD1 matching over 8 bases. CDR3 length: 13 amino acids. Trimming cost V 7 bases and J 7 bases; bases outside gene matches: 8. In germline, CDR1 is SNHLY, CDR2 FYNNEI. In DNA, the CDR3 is TGTGCCAGCATACGCGACAGGGGAGCTGGCTACACCTTC. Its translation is CASIRDRGAGYTF.

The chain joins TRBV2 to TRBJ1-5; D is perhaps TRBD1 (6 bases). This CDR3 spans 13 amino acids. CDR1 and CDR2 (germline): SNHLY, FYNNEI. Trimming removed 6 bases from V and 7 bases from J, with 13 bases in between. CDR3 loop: CASSPQGGQPQHF. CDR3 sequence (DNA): TGTGCCAGCAGCCCACAGGGAGGCCAGCCCCAGCATTTT.

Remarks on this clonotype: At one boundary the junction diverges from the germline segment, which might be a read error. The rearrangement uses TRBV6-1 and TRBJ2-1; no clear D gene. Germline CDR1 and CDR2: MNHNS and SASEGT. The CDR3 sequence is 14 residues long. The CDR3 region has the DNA TGTACCAGCAGTACCGGTGGGGTGAAGATTGAGCAGTTCTTC. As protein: CTSSTGGVKIEQFF.

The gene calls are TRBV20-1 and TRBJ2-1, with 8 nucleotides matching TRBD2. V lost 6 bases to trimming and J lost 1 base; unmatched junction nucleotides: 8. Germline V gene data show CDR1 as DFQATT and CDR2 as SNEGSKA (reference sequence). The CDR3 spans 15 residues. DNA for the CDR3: TGCAGTGCACAGATAGCGGGACGGTCCTACAATGAGCAGTTCTTC. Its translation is CSAQIAGRSYNEQFF.

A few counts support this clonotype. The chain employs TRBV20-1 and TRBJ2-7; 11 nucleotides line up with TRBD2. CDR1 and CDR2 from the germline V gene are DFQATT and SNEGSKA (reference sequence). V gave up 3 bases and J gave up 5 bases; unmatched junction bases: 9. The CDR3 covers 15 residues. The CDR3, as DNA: TGCAGTGCTAGCCATTTGACTAGCGGGGACCACGAGCAGTACTTC. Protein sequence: CSASHLTSGDHEQYF.

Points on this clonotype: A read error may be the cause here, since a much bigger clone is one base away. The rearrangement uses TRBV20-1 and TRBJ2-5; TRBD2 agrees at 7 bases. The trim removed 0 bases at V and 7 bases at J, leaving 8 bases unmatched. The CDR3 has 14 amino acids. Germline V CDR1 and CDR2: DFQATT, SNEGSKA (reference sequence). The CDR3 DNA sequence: TGCAGTGCTAGAGATCCTAGCGGACGAGCGACCCAGTACTTC. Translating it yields CSARDPSGRATQYF.

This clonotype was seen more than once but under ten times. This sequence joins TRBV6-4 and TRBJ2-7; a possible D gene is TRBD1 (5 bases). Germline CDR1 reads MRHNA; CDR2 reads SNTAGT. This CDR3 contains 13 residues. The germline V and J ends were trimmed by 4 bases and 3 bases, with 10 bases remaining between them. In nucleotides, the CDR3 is TGTGCCAGCAGTGTGCTTCAGGGCTACGAGCAGTACTTC. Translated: CASSVLQGYEQYF.

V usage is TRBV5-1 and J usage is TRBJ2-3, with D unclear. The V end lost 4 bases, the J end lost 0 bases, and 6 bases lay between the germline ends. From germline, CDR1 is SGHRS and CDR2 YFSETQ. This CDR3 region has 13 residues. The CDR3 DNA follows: TGCGCCAGCAGCCCCCTAAGCACAGATACGCAGTATTTT. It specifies CASSPLSTDTQYF.

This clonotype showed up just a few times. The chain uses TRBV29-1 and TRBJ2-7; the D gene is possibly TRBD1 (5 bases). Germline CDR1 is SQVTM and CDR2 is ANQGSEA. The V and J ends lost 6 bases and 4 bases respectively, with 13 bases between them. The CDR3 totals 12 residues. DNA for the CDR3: TGCAGCGTACAGGAAAGAGGATACGAGCAGTACTTC. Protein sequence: CSVQERGYEQYF.